The rows below give T cell receptor beta chains drawn from one sample of a study of shared clonotypes between healthy human individuals. The method was immunoSEQ multiplex PCR; TCRdb's version includes in-frame clones alone and lacks a portion of them. The sample lists a few million clones, around nine tenths seen once, with roughly 0.13% in the top ten. Material: naive CD4+ T cells sorted from blood. The receptors derive from a man younger than 35 in good health. Each CDR3 is given with its conserved first and last residue. D genes are given only for firm matches. Clone size appears in some rows only: once, few, many, or a class for an expanded clone.

NA | NA | TRBJ1-2 | TRBV19 | CASSTWGSDYGYTF | TGTGCCAGTAGTACGTGGGGGAGTGACTATGGCTACACCTTC
TRBD1 | NA | TRBJ2-7 | TRBV4-1 | CASSQRLGQAYEQYF | TGCGCCAGCAGCCAACGATTGGGACAGGCCTACGAGCAGTACTTC
NA | NA | TRBJ2-7 | TRBV30 | CAWSHLGSGPEQYF | TGTGCCTGGAGCCACCTAGGCAGCGGCCCCGAGCAGTACTTC
NA | NA | TRBJ1-3 | TRBV5-6 | CASSLGPGNTIYF | TGTGCCAGCAGCTTGGGCCCTGGAAACACCATATATTTT
NA | NA | TRBJ2-7 | TRBV7-9 | CASSLDRNTYEQYF | TGTGCCAGCAGCTTAGACAGAAATACCTACGAGCAGTACTTC
NA | NA | TRBJ2-5 | TRBV19 | CASRWTVTGETQYF | TGTGCCAGTAGGTGGACTGTTACGGGGGAGACCCAGTACTTC
NA | NA | TRBJ1-1 | TRBV9 | CASSGGPPSTEAFF | TGTGCCAGCAGCGGGGGCCCTCCAAGCACTGAAGCTTTCTTT
NA | NA | TRBJ2-7 | TRBV6-6 | CASSPQGYEQYF | TGTGCCAGCAGTCCTCAGGGCTACGAGCAGTACTTC
NA | NA | TRBJ2-7 | TRBV11-2 | CASSQKGQINYEQYF | TGTGCCAGCAGTCAAAAAGGACAGATTAATTACGAGCAGTACTTC
NA | NA | TRBJ1-6 | TRBV5-1 | CASSLSSYNSPLHF | TGCGCCAGCAGCCTGAGCTCCTATAATTCACCCCTCCACTTT
NA | NA | TRBJ1-2 | TRBV4-1 | CASSQATVGYGYTF | TGCGCCAGCAGCCAAGCGACAGTGGGCTATGGCTACACCTTC
NA | once | TRBJ1-1 | TRBV29-1 | CSVAASTNTEAFF | TGCAGCGTTGCCGCAAGTACGAACACTGAAGCTTTCTTT
NA | NA | TRBJ2-4 | TRBV7-9 | CASSSAVMDIQYF | TGTGCCAGCAGCTCGGCTGTGATGGACATTCAGTACTTC
NA | NA | TRBJ1-5 | TRBV5-6 | CASSWGGVEGQPQHF | TGTGCCAGCAGCTGGGGGGGCGTGGAAGGTCAGCCCCAGCATTTT
TRBD1 | NA | TRBJ2-1 | TRBV5-5 | CASSLGTGVKDEQFF | TGTGCCAGCAGCTTGGGGACAGGGGTGAAAGATGAGCAGTTCTTC
TRBD1 | NA | TRBJ2-7 | TRBV2 | CASRRDSTYEQYF | TGTGCCAGCAGACGGGACAGTACCTACGAGCAGTACTTC
NA | once | TRBJ1-5 | TRBV6-5 | CASRRRGSGNQPQHF | TGTGCCAGCAGGAGGAGGGGTAGCGGCAATCAGCCCCAGCATTTT
NA | once | TRBJ2-1 | TRBV27 | CASSSLGGGSNEQFF | TGTGCCAGCAGTTCCCTAGGGGGAGGTTCTAATGAGCAGTTCTTC
TRBD2 | NA | TRBJ2-2 | TRBV10-3 | CAISFSGTSGRLNTGELFF | TGTGCCATCAGTTTTTCCGGGACTAGCGGGAGGTTGAACACCGGGGAGCTGTTTTTT
NA | NA | TRBJ2-2 | TRBV7-9 | CASTRRGLDTGELFF | TGTGCCAGCACGCGGAGGGGGTTGGACACCGGGGAGCTGTTTTTT
NA | NA | TRBJ2-7 | TRBV28 | CASTGGSREQYF | TGTGCCAGCACCGGGGGATCGCGGGAGCAGTACTTC
TRBD2 | NA | TRBJ2-7 | TRBV11-2 | CASSWTSGRTYEQYF | TGTGCCAGCAGCTGGACTAGCGGGAGGACGTACGAGCAGTACTTC
NA | NA | TRBJ2-4 | TRBV10-3 | CAISEWGMENIQYF | TGTGCCATCAGTGAGTGGGGGATGGAAAACATTCAGTACTTC
NA | NA | TRBJ2-2 | TRBV29-1 | CSVQRDRTGELFF | TGCAGCGTTCAAAGGGACCGCACCGGGGAGCTGTTTTTT
NA | NA | TRBJ1-5 | TRBV4-1 | CASSQGGQGEYSNQPQHF | TGCGCCAGCAGCCAAGGAGGGCAGGGCGAGTATAGCAATCAGCCCCAGCATTTT
NA | NA | TRBJ1-1 | TRBV6-5 | CASSYSRETEAFF | TGTGCCAGCAGTTACTCCAGGGAGACTGAAGCTTTCTTT
NA | NA | TRBJ2-5 | TRBV30 | CAWSLLGETQYF | TGTGCCTGGAGCCTCCTGGGGGAGACCCAGTACTTC
NA | NA | TRBJ2-5 | TRBV5-1 | CASSLADYLETQYF | TGCGCCAGCAGCTTGGCCGACTATCTCGAGACCCAGTACTTC
NA | NA | TRBJ1-5 | TRBV15 | CATSRDTGGHQPQHF | TGTGCCACCAGCAGAGATACCGGGGGGCATCAGCCCCAGCATTTT
NA | NA | TRBJ1-5 | TRBV10-3 | CAISRDSSNQPQHF | TGTGCCATCAGCCGGGATTCCTCCAATCAGCCCCAGCATTTT